This entry lists 31 T cell receptor beta chains sequenced from one sample in a study of metastatic and nonmetastatic thyroid tumors. TCRdb reanalyzed the PCR reads with MiXCR. Seen here are tens of thousands of clones, around 28% observed once, and the top ten hold about 16%. Until they underwent thyroid surgery, no patient had received any treatment. The sample taken for sequencing was blood. The receptors here all came from a male donor with papillary thyroid cancer or a benign thyroid nodule (not recorded which). Some clones in this sample may be carry-over from other donors' samples.

The rearrangement joins TRBV20-1 to TRBJ2-1; D gene ambiguous. Trimming removed 3 bases at V and 10 bases at J, with 19 bases between. The germline gives CDR1 DFQATT, CDR2 SNEGSKA (reference sequence). The CDR3 loop spans 14 amino acids. The CDR3 region has the DNA TGCAGTGCTAGCGATGCCGTCTCGCTTGGGGAGCAGTTCTTC. It specifies CSASDAVSLGEQFF.

This clone was detected many times. V is TRBV30 and J is TRBJ1-5, with a possible D match to TRBD1 (6 bases). Trimming pared 1 base from V and 7 bases from J, leaving 14 bases between. This CDR3 has 14 amino acids. The germline V gene encodes CDR1 GTSNPN and CDR2 SVGIG (reference sequence). The CDR3 loop reads CAWSAAGGQQPQHF. DNA for the CDR3: TGTGCCTGGAGTGCGGCGGGGGGGCAACAGCCCCAGCATTTT.

CDR3 protein: CASNRVVTEAFF. The CDR3 bases are TGTGCCAGCAACAGGGTTGTCACTGAAGCTTTCTTT. The chain links TRBV2 to TRBJ1-1, with a possible D match to TRBD1 (6 bases). This CDR3 comprises 12 residues. V lost 7 bases and J lost 4, with 10 bases in between. Per germline, CDR1 SNHLY and CDR2 FYNNEI.

In this sample, this clone turned up many times. This chain joins TRBV19 and TRBJ1-6; D is undetermined. The CDR3 has 12 amino acids. The V gene lost 5 bases and the J gene lost 7 bases, with 6 bases spanning the gap. The germline V gene encodes CDR1 LNHDA and CDR2 SQIVND (reference sequence). This CDR3 is CASSSANSPLHF. In DNA, the CDR3 is TGTGCCAGTAGTTCCGCAAATTCACCCCTCCACTTT.

This clone is large. This chain links TRBV11-3 with TRBJ2-7, with D uncertain. The CDR3 extends over 15 amino acids. Germline values: CDR1 SGHNT, CDR2 YENEEA. The V gene lost 3 bases and the J gene lost 0 bases, with 12 bases spanning the gap. The CDR3 region has the DNA TGTGCCAGCAGCTTTCGACTCTGGAGCTCCTACGAGCAGTACTTC. Translation gives CASSFRLWSSYEQYF. The full variable domain, its missing parts supplied by reference TRBV11-3 and TRBJ2-7, is EAGVVQSPRYKIIEKKQPVAFWCNPISGHNTLYWYLQNLGQGPELLIRYENEEAVDDSQLPKDRFSAERLKGVDSTLKIQPAELGDSAVYLCASSFRLWSSYEQYFGPGTRLTVT.

This clone was detected ten times or more. The chain employs TRBV30 and TRBJ1-6, with D possibly being TRBD1 (6 bases). Trimming pared 2 bases from V and 7 bases from J, leaving 15 bases between. The CDR3 covers 15 residues. Germline CDR1 and CDR2: GTSNPN and SVGIG (reference sequence). The CDR3 spells CAWSIGGAQNSPLHF. CDR3 sequence (DNA): TGTGCCTGGAGTATTGGGGGCGCACAAAATTCACCCCTCCACTTT.

This clone was observed many times. The chain uses TRBV7-9 and TRBJ1-1, with D unclear. V lost 7 bases, J lost 1 base, and 7 bases lay in between. From germline, CDR1 is SEHNR and CDR2 FQNEAQ (reference sequence). This CDR3 contains 12 residues. CDR3 in DNA: TGTGCCAGCACCTGGGGGAACACTGAAGCTTTCTTT. Its translation: CASTWGNTEAFF.

This clone appeared many times. The gene calls are TRBV12-5 and TRBJ2-1; TRBD2 matches at 7 bases. CDR3 size: 18 residues. CDR1 LGHNT and CDR2 FRNRAP come from the germline V gene. Trimming removed 0 bases from V and 4 bases from J; junction bases left unmatched: 12. CDR3 nucleotide sequence: TGTGCTAGTGGTTTGGTAAGGTGGGAGGGCCTTTCTTACAATGAGCAGTTCTTC. Amino acids: CASGLVRWEGLSYNEQFF.

As concerns this clone: One end of the junction does not line up with germline, which may come from a read error. CDR3 residues: CARSLALGGYEQDF. The CDR3 nucleotides are TGTGCCAGAAGCTTAGCCCTGGGTGGCTACGAGCAGGACTTC. The chain has TRBV7-8 and TRBJ2-7; D remains ambiguous. The germline CDR1 and CDR2 sequences are SGHVS and FQNEAQ. The CDR3 covers 14 residues.

This clone came up many times. Other DNA sequences within the sample encode an identical CDR3. The chain links TRBV15 to TRBJ2-2, with D perhaps being TRBD1 or TRBD2 (6 bases each). The CDR3 has 17 amino acids. The V end lost 0 bases, the J end lost 4 bases, and 15 bases lay between the germline ends. Germline lookup yields CDR1 LNHNV and CDR2 YYDKDF (reference sequence). The CDR3 coding sequence is TGTGCCACCAGCAGAGATCGGGTCGGGGGCGGCACCGGGGAGCTGTTTTTT. It specifies CATSRDRVGGGTGELFF.

This clone was seen repeatedly, ten times or more. The rearrangement links TRBV20-1 to TRBJ2-4, with D unclear. Germline V lookup: CDR1 DFQATT, CDR2 SNEGSKA (reference sequence). The CDR3 is 13 amino acids. V was clipped by 7 bases and J by 0 bases, with 10 bases between them. CDR3 residues: CSGVGEAKNIQYF. In DNA, the CDR3 is TGCAGTGGCGTCGGAGAAGCCAAAAACATTCAGTACTTC.

This clone came up many times. The chain joins TRBV14 to TRBJ2-5; D is uncertain. From germline, CDR1 is SGHDN and CDR2 FVKESK. The length of the CDR3 is 12 residues. Between the trimmed V and J ends, which lost 5 bases and 7 bases, there was a span of 11 bases. The CDR3 here is CASSAELGTQYF. CDR3 DNA sequence: TGTGCCAGCAGCGCGGAACTCGGGACCCAGTACTTC.

In its sample, this clone was seen many times. The chain combines TRBV6-2 or TRBV6-3 with TRBJ1-5, with no clear D. The V end was cut by 0 bases, the J end by 3 bases, with 9 bases between. The CDR3 loop spans 15 amino acids. Germline CDR1 reads MNHEY; CDR2 reads SVGEGT. The CDR3 loop is CASSYSPTDNQPQHF. The CDR3 nucleotides are TGTGCCAGCAGTTACTCTCCCACAGACAATCAGCCCCAGCATTTT.

V and J are TRBV20-1 and TRBJ2-1; D not certain. The V gene lost 7 bases and the J gene lost 9 bases, with 10 bases spanning the gap. CDR1 and CDR2 from the germline V gene are DFQATT and SNEGSKA (reference sequence). The CDR3 totals 10 residues. The CDR3 protein is CSGKIVEQFF. The CDR3 nucleotides are TGCAGTGGAAAGATCGTTGAGCAGTTCTTC.

By share of the sample, this clone is medium-sized. The chain joins TRBV11-3 to TRBJ2-7, with TRBD2 matching 13 bases. Germline lookup yields CDR1 SGHNT and CDR2 YENEEA. Trimming took 1 base from V and 4 from J; bases not matched to a gene: 10. This CDR3 region has 18 residues. In DNA, the CDR3 is TGTGCCAGCAGCTTAGGTGGACTAGCGGGAGTATCCAGGTACGAGCAGTACTTC. Its protein product is CASSLGGLAGVSRYEQYF.

This clone was recorded once. Relative to the germline gene, one junction end is altered; a read error may explain this. The J gene is TRBJ2-1, the V gene TRBV7-1; TRBD2 matches at 7 bases. TRBV7-1 has ORF status, its function being uncertain. This CDR3 comprises 19 residues. The CDR3 DNA sequence: TGTGCCAGCAGCTCGGGAAAGGGACGACCGGGAGGCTCCTACAATGAGAAGTTCTTC. Amino acids: CASSSGKGRPGGSYNEKFF.

This clone was seen a few times. The gene calls are TRBV12-3 or TRBV12-4 and TRBJ1-2, with a possible D match to TRBD1 (5 bases). The germline V and J ends were trimmed by 7 bases and 4 bases, with 10 bases remaining between them. CDR3 length: 12 amino acids. The chain's CDR3 is CASIRDLYGYTF. The CDR3 nucleotides are TGTGCCAGCATCCGGGACCTCTATGGCTACACCTTC.

This chain links TRBV11-2 with TRBJ2-1; tentative D call: TRBD1 (6 bases). Germline values: CDR1 SGHAT, CDR2 FQNNGV. Trimming took off 7 bases at V and 0 bases at J, with 13 bases between the two ends. This CDR3 comprises 15 residues. CDR3 residues: CASTARGGSYNEQFF. The CDR3 coding sequence is TGTGCCAGCACCGCCAGGGGTGGCTCCTACAATGAGCAGTTCTTC.

At least ten counts were recorded for this clone. The V and J genes are TRBV5-6 and TRBJ2-5; D unresolved. The germline gives CDR1 SGHDT, CDR2 YYEEEE. This CDR3 contains 14 residues. The ends were cut back, 0 bases at V and 3 bases at J, with 9 bases in the middle. CDR3 amino acids: CASSLDSKEETQYF. CDR3 DNA: TGTGCCAGCAGCTTGGACAGTAAAGAAGAGACCCAGTACTTC.

This clone was recorded at least ten times. The chain employs TRBV29-1 and TRBJ1-5; D might be TRBD1 (5 bases). Trimming took 4 bases from V and 9 from J, leaving 19 bases between them. Looked up from germline, CDR1 is SQVTM and CDR2 is ANQGSEA. This CDR3 comprises 14 residues. The CDR3 here is CSVANGARPWPQHF. CDR3 sequence (DNA): TGCAGCGTTGCCAATGGGGCCCGCCCGTGGCCCCAGCATTTT.

Sample share makes this clone medium-sized. The rearrangement links TRBV6-1 to TRBJ1-5, with 8 bases identical to TRBD1. This CDR3 is built from 14 residues. V trimming: 6 bases; J trimming: 6 bases; junction bases outside the gene matches: 7. Germline V gene lookup returns CDR1 MNHNS and CDR2 SASEGT. The CDR3 DNA reads TGTGCCAGCAGATCCGGACAGGGCTCTCAGCCCCAGCATTTT. Its translation: CASRSGQGSQPQHF.

V gene TRBV7-8 combines with J gene TRBJ2-2; D uncertain. With 4 bases removed from V and 6 bases from J, the gap between germline ends came to 24 bases. CDR3 length equals 18 residues. In germline, CDR1 is SGHVS, CDR2 FQNEAQ. CDR3 DNA: TGTGCCAGCAGCTCGAAGGACCCAACTTTTGTGGGCGCCGGGGAGCTGTTTTTT. Protein product: CASSSKDPTFVGAGELFF.

This clone is medium-sized within its sample. The chain uses TRBV6-1 and TRBJ1-6; no reliable D call. The ends were cut back, 8 bases at V and 5 bases at J, with 13 bases in the middle. The CDR3 is 14 residues long. Per the germline V gene, CDR1 is MNHNS and CDR2 is SASEGT. The CDR3 loop is CASAGNRDNSPLHF. In DNA form, the CDR3 reads TGTGCCAGCGCGGGAAATCGTGATAATTCACCCCTCCACTTT.

This clone was observed a few times. The genes are TRBV27 and TRBJ2-1; D is perhaps TRBD2 (5 bases). The CDR3 extends over 14 amino acids. V was clipped by 5 bases and J by 2 bases, with 10 bases between them. Germline CDR1 MNHEY, CDR2 SMNVEV (reference sequence). For the CDR3, the DNA is TGTGCCAGCAGTACAGACGGGGCCTACAATGAGCAGTTCTTC. Protein sequence: CASSTDGAYNEQFF.

This clone appeared many times. This chain joins TRBV4-2 and TRBJ2-2, with 9 bases that match TRBD1. The CDR3 covers 15 residues. Trimming at V came to 4 bases and at J to 6 bases, leaving 6 bases not matched to a gene. Germline V gene sequence: CDR1 LGHNA, CDR2 YNFKEQ. The CDR3 spells CASSPGQGGAGELFF. CDR3 DNA: TGTGCCAGCAGCCCGGGACAGGGAGGGGCCGGGGAGCTGTTTTTT.

In this sample, this clone turned up many times. Other nucleotide sequences in the sample specify the same CDR3. The V gene is TRBV12-3 or TRBV12-4, the J gene TRBJ1-5; unclear D gene. Trimming stripped 2 bases from V and 0 bases from J, with 5 bases between. This CDR3 comprises 14 residues. The CDR3, as DNA: TGTGCCAGCAGTTTACTGGATAGCAATCAGCCCCAGCATTTT. It yields the protein CASSLLDSNQPQHF.

The V and J genes are TRBV6-5 and TRBJ1-5, with D tentatively TRBD1 (6 bases). The V gene lost 0 bases and the J gene lost 9 bases, with 21 bases spanning the gap. CDR1 MNHEY and CDR2 SVGAGI come from the germline V gene. This CDR3 has 17 amino acids. CDR3 residues: CASSYSSWDTPIWPQHF. The DNA for the CDR3 is TGTGCCAGCAGTTACTCGAGCTGGGACACCCCAATCTGGCCCCAGCATTTT.

By frequency in the sample, this clone is medium-sized. This chain connects TRBV27 to TRBJ2-1; no definite D call. The CDR3 has 17 residues. V was cut by 3 bases and J by 0 bases, with 15 bases left in between. Germline assignment: CDR1 MNHEY and CDR2 SMNVEV (reference sequence). CDR3: CASSLRLRHSSYNEQFF. The CDR3, as DNA: TGTGCCAGCAGTTTGAGGCTCAGACACAGCTCCTACAATGAGCAGTTCTTC.

CDR3 amino acids: CSADQRGKGNIQYF. The CDR3, as DNA: TGCAGTGCTGATCAAAGGGGGAAGGGAAACATTCAGTACTTC. V gene TRBV20-1 combines with J gene TRBJ2-4; D possibly corresponds to TRBD1 (6 bases). Deletions cut 5 bases from V and 6 bases from J, with 17 bases between. Per germline, CDR1 DFQATT and CDR2 SNEGSKA (reference sequence). This CDR3 is built from 14 residues.

About this clone itself: One end of the junction is discordant with germline, which a read error may explain. The chain links TRBV20-1 to TRBJ1-1; 8 bases line up with TRBD1. CDR1 is DFQATT, CDR2 SNEGSKA, per germline (reference sequence). The CDR3 contains 11 residues. For the CDR3, the DNA is TGCATTGCTGGGGACAGGAAGGGTTCTTTCTTT. Translating gives CIAGDRKGSFF.

This clone was counted between two and nine times. V and J are TRBV6-4 and TRBJ1-5; D is undetermined. The CDR3 covers 14 residues. Trimming removed 6 bases from V and 2 bases from J, with 11 bases in between. Germline V gene lookup returns CDR1 MRHNA and CDR2 SNTAGT. The CDR3 protein is CASRNHLGNQPQHF. The CDR3 nucleotides read TGTGCCAGCAGGAACCATTTGGGCAATCAGCCCCAGCATTTT.